A selection of T cell receptor beta chains follows, all from one sample in a study of cytomegalovirus exposure and HLA in healthy donors. Produced via immunoSEQ multiplex PCR; TCRdb's table is partial and in-frame only. The data contain 93,000 or so clones, more than 75% of them singletons. The sequenced sample consisted of PBMCs. The receptors originated from a woman under 30 in good health and CMV-seropositive. Both conserved end residues are part of each CDR3. A D gene is named only where the DNA matches it firmly. Clone size is not always given. Where it is, it says once, few, many or a class for expanded clones.

V gene,J gene,D gene,clone size,CDR3 protein,CDR3 DNA
TRBV2,TRBJ2-1,TRBD2,.,CASSVRVAGGLGEQFF,TGTGCCAGCAGTGTTAGGGTAGCGGGGGGGCTTGGTGAGCAGTTCTTC
TRBV2,TRBJ2-1,.,.,CASTGQPQAGEQFF,TGTGCCAGCACAGGACAGCCTCAGGCGGGTGAGCAGTTCTTC
TRBV18,TRBJ2-2,TRBD2,once,CASSPLAGTNTGELFF,TGTGCCAGCTCACCCCTAGCGGGTACGAACACCGGGGAGCTGTTTTTT
TRBV4-3,TRBJ1-6,.,once,CASSQGGQYNSPLHF,TGCGCCAGCAGCCAAGGAGGACAGTATAATTCACCCCTCCACTTT
TRBV29-1,TRBJ1-1,.,.,CSVERRLNTEAFF,TGCAGCGTTGAGAGGCGTTTGAACACTGAAGCTTTCTTT
TRBV4-2,TRBJ2-7,.,.,CASSLGGPYEQYF,TGTGCCAGCAGCCTGGGGGGGCCTTACGAGCAGTACTTC
TRBV6-1,TRBJ1-2,TRBD1,.,CASRRTGSYGYTF,TGTGCCAGCAGACGGACAGGTTCCTATGGCTACACCTTC
TRBV15,TRBJ1-1,.,.,CATSRAQGWTEAFF,TGTGCCACCAGCAGAGCACAGGGATGGACTGAAGCTTTCTTT
TRBV10-3,TRBJ1-5,.,.,CAIGPGGQPQHF,TGTGCCATTGGTCCCGGAGGCCAGCCCCAGCATTTT
TRBV10-3,TRBJ2-3,TRBD1,few,CAISERGQTSTDTQYF,TGTGCCATCAGTGAACGGGGACAGACTAGCACAGATACGCAGTATTTT
TRBV2,TRBJ2-1,.,.,CASSEVGQEQQFF,TGTGCCAGCAGTGAGGTGGGGCAGGAACAGCAGTTCTTC
TRBV25-1,TRBJ2-7,.,.,CASRDKSSYEQYF,TGTGCCAGCAGGGACAAGAGCTCCTACGAGCAGTACTTC
TRBV6-4,TRBJ1-2,.,.,CASRAQPLPGGLYGYTF,TGTGCCAGCAGGGCTCAGCCCCTCCCCGGGGGACTTTATGGCTACACCTTC
TRBV28,TRBJ1-1,TRBD1,.,CASNDRGNTEAFF,TGTGCCAGCAATGACAGGGGGAACACTGAAGCTTTCTTT
TRBV7-2,TRBJ2-6,.,.,CASSLGGGTNSGANVLTF,TGTGCCAGCAGCTTAGGGGGCGGTACTAACTCTGGGGCCAACGTCCTGACTTTC
TRBV19,TRBJ1-6,.,.,CASRPGTGRLNSPLHF,TGTGCCAGTAGACCCGGTACAGGGCGGCTGAATTCACCCCTCCACTTT
TRBV7-9,TRBJ2-7,TRBD2,.,CASSLPEQRESSSYEQYF,TGTGCCAGCAGTCTACCTGAGCAGCGGGAGTCCTCTTCCTACGAGCAGTACTTC
TRBV27,TRBJ2-1,.,few,CASSFFGQATYNEQFF,TGTGCCAGCAGTTTCTTCGGTCAGGCAACGTACAATGAGCAGTTCTTC
TRBV27,TRBJ2-7,.,.,CASSSTFAILYEQYF,TGTGCCAGCAGTTCCACCTTTGCGATACTCTACGAGCAGTACTTC
TRBV30,TRBJ1-1,.,.,CAWSVQSGTPFF,TGTGCCTGGAGTGTGCAATCCGGGACTCCTTTCTTT
TRBV28,TRBJ1-5,.,.,CASSLEGKSNQPQHF,TGTGCCAGCAGTTTAGAGGGAAAGAGCAATCAGCCCCAGCATTTT
TRBV7-9,TRBJ2-5,TRBD1,.,CASSPRGQRQETQYF,TGTGCCAGCAGCCCCCGGGGACAGCGACAAGAGACCCAGTACTTC
TRBV29-1,TRBJ1-1,.,.,CSVQNTEAFF,TGCAGCGTACAGAACACTGAAGCTTTCTTT
TRBV9,TRBJ2-2,TRBD1,.,CASTDRGGGELFF,TGTGCCAGCACCGACAGGGGAGGCGGGGAGCTGTTTTTT
TRBV7-2,TRBJ1-1,.,once,CASSLKEEGMNTEAFF,TGTGCCAGCAGCCTGAAGGAGGAGGGCATGAACACTGAAGCTTTCTTT
TRBV7-8,TRBJ1-2,TRBD1,.,CASSVTDRVGGYTF,TGTGCCAGCAGCGTAACGGACAGGGTGGGTGGCTACACCTTC
TRBV2,TRBJ1-4,.,.,CASSEARGAGEKLFF,TGTGCCAGCAGTGAAGCGCGGGGGGCAGGGGAAAAACTGTTTTTT
TRBV7-8,TRBJ2-1,.,.,CASSLGRDEQFF,TGTGCCAGCAGCTTAGGGCGGGATGAGCAGTTCTTC
TRBV7-2,TRBJ2-7,TRBD2,.,CASSLGLAGHEQYF,TGTGCCAGCAGCTTGGGACTAGCGGGCCACGAGCAGTACTTC
TRBV7-8,TRBJ1-3,.,.,CASSPGQPGNTIYF,TGTGCCAGCAGCCCTGGACAGCCTGGAAACACCATATATTTT
TRBV5-1,TRBJ2-1,TRBD2,.,CASSFGRAGDNEQFF,TGCGCCAGCAGCTTTGGTCGAGCGGGAGACAATGAGCAGTTCTTC
TRBV10-3,TRBJ2-7,TRBD1,.,CAISESGQGSYEQYF,TGTGCCATCAGTGAGTCGGGACAGGGCTCCTACGAGCAGTACTTC
TRBV6-5,TRBJ1-2,.,once,CASSSTVNNYGYTF,TGTGCCAGCAGTTCGACTGTTAATAACTATGGCTACACCTTC
TRBV5-1,TRBJ1-5,.,.,CASSSTPGGDQPQHF,TGCGCCAGCAGCTCGACTCCGGGGGGGGATCAGCCCCAGCATTTT
TRBV5-1,TRBJ2-7,.,.,CASSYPTAEQYF,TGCGCCAGCAGCTATCCGACAGCCGAGCAGTACTTC
TRBV27,TRBJ1-1,.,.,CASSGGGRVAFF,TGTGCCAGCAGTGGGGGAGGGAGGGTAGCTTTCTTT
TRBV19,TRBJ2-3,TRBD1,few,CASSERPPDRGLITDTQYF,TGTGCCAGTAGTGAGAGGCCCCCGGACAGGGGGCTTATCACAGATACGCAGTATTTT
TRBV15,TRBJ1-2,.,.,CATSRRAVREGYTF,TGTGCCACCAGCAGAAGGGCTGTCAGGGAAGGCTACACCTTC
TRBV13,TRBJ2-7,TRBD2,.,CASSPQKTTSGKTAYEQYF,TGTGCCAGCAGCCCCCAAAAAACGACTAGCGGGAAGACGGCCTACGAGCAGTACTTC
TRBV7-9,TRBJ1-5,.,.,CASSLGADSQPQHF,TGTGCCAGCAGCTTAGGGGCAGACAGTCAGCCCCAGCATTTT
TRBV2,TRBJ2-7,TRBD2,few,CASRTSGSLYEQYF,TGTGCCAGCAGAACTAGCGGGAGTTTATACGAGCAGTACTTC
TRBV10-1,TRBJ2-2,.,.,CASRPTVDTGELFF,TGCGCCAGCAGGCCCACAGTGGACACCGGGGAGCTGTTTTTT
TRBV5-3,TRBJ1-6,TRBD1,.,CARSPDRGNFHSPLHF,TGTGCCAGAAGCCCCGACAGGGGGAATTTTCATTCACCCCTCCACTTT
TRBV2,TRBJ2-7,TRBD2,.,CASRGLAGGPPYEQYF,TGTGCCAGCAGGGGACTAGCGGGGGGGCCCCCCTACGAGCAGTACTTC
TRBV30,TRBJ2-2,.,.,CAWTLLPGTGELFF,TGTGCCTGGACTTTGCTCCCGGGCACCGGGGAGCTGTTTTTT
TRBV5-6,TRBJ1-6,.,once,CASSSLGQSTHRGNSPLHF,TGTGCCAGCAGCTCCCTCGGTCAGTCTACCCATCGAGGTAATTCACCCCTCCACTTT
TRBV29-1,TRBJ1-2,TRBD1,.,CSVIGGRGLDGYTF,TGCAGCGTAATAGGGGGCAGGGGGCTGGACGGCTACACCTTC
TRBV7-2,TRBJ1-3,TRBD1,.,CASSPTGFPGNTIYF,TGTGCCAGCAGCCCGACAGGGTTCCCTGGAAACACCATATATTTT
TRBV11-2,TRBJ1-1,TRBD1,once,CASAWDRGEAFF,TGTGCCAGCGCGTGGGACAGGGGGGAAGCTTTCTTT
TRBV7-9,TRBJ2-7,TRBD1,few,CASSLATGIVHEQYF,TGTGCCAGCAGCTTAGCGACAGGGATCGTCCACGAGCAGTACTTC
TRBV9,TRBJ2-7,TRBD1,.,CASSPRQGVGEQYF,TGTGCCAGCAGCCCACGACAGGGTGTGGGCGAGCAGTACTTC
TRBV4-2,TRBJ1-5,.,.,CASSQFIGGPSQHF,TGTGCCAGCAGCCAGTTCATCGGGGGGCCCTCCCAGCATTTT
TRBV18,TRBJ1-1,.,.,CASSPIGAGSATEAFF,TGTGCCAGCTCACCAATCGGCGCGGGTAGTGCGACTGAAGCTTTCTTT
TRBV5-1,TRBJ2-2,TRBD2,.,CASSLAASGFTGELFF,TGCGCCAGCAGCTTGGCGGCTAGCGGGTTCACCGGGGAGCTGTTTTTT
TRBV19,TRBJ2-1,TRBD2,.,CASSIGLARGNEQFF,TGTGCCAGTAGTATAGGACTAGCGAGGGGCAATGAGCAGTTCTTC
TRBV6-7,TRBJ2-7,.,.,CASSYAPGIGRIYEQYF,TGTGCCAGCAGTTACGCCCCGGGGATCGGACGGATCTACGAGCAGTACTTC
TRBV5-4,TRBJ2-7,.,.,CASSFQDRSYEQYF,TGTGCCAGCAGCTTCCAAGACAGATCCTACGAGCAGTACTTC
TRBV5-1,TRBJ2-1,TRBD1,.,CASSVRTGVVAEQFF,TGCGCCAGCAGCGTTCGGACAGGGGTGGTCGCTGAGCAGTTCTTC
TRBV9,TRBJ2-1,TRBD2,once,CASSERSGVLNEQFF,TGTGCCAGCAGCGAGAGAAGCGGGGTCCTAAATGAGCAGTTCTTC
TRBV6-5,TRBJ2-7,.,.,CASSYPPVEQYF,TGTGCCAGCAGTTACCCCCCGGTCGAGCAGTACTTC